The present T cell receptor (beta chain) was sequenced within a study of blood T cell repertoires in COVID-19. Overall study: Acute and convalescent COVID-19 samples came from the United States, Italy and Spain. PBMCs, B-cell-depleted T cells, or T cells were the source of the cDNA or gDNA that made up the material.

Per the study methods: Reference gene primer amplification yielded estimated nucleated cell counts. TCRdb's table, derived via immunoSEQ multiplex PCR, lists solely in-frame clones and lacks some. V, J and clone size are those of that table, while D and trimming were read from the DNA. The profile shows 40,000 to 45,000 clones, over 70% of them singletons. The V end lost 1 base, the J end lost 8 bases, and 11 bases lay between the germline ends. CDR3 size: 13 residues. The germline V gene encodes CDR1 SEHNR and CDR2 FQNEAQ (reference sequence). The receptor's source is a woman aged 80 or over with acute or convalescent COVID-19. Sequencing input: peripheral blood. V gene TRBV7-9 combines with J gene TRBJ1-2, with a tentative D call TRBD1 (5 bases). DNA for the CDR3: TGTGCCAGCAGCTTAGGCATAAGGGGAGGCTACACCTTC. As protein: CASSLGIRGGYTF.